The clone carrying this T cell receptor (beta chain) turned up a few times. Antigen specificity is unknown. This sample was included in a study of identical twins. V gave up 4 bases and J gave up 3 bases, with 10 bases separating them. The CDR3 runs to 13 residues. Germline V gene data show CDR1 as SGHKS and CDR2 as YYEKEE (reference sequence). A universal primer site was created by template switching, with the cDNA bearing unique molecular identifiers. MiXCR, applied by TCRdb to the 5' RACE reads, yields one record per CDR3 protein. Among approximately 210,000 distinct CDR3 sequences listed, roughly 9.4% were seen once. All donors were healthy Caucasians. Study results and caveats: A cross-sectional statistical analysis, not follow-up of the same donors, supported the conclusions.

Sequencing input: memory (CD45RO+) T cells sorted from blood. This chain links TRBV5-5 with TRBJ1-1; D is perhaps TRBD1 (6 bases). The TCR originated in a woman between 18 and 29 years old in good health. CDR3: CASSQGHHTEAFF. CDR3 coding DNA: TGTGCCAGCAGCCAGGGGCACCACACTGAAGCTTTCTTT.